The present T cell receptor beta chain was sequenced within a study of blood T cell repertoires in COVID-19. Trimming took 6 bases from V and 8 from J, leaving 10 bases between them. CDR3 length: 11 amino acids. Germline CDR1 reads ENHRY; CDR2 reads SYGVKD. Only in-frame clones appear in the TCRdb table, and some are missing; sequencing was by immunoSEQ multiplex PCR. The sample lists 250,000 or so clones; roughly 86% were seen once. The rearrangement uses TRBV10-3 and TRBJ1-2, with D perhaps TRBD1 (5 bases). Sequenced: peripheral blood. This TCR derives from a middle-aged man with active or convalescent COVID-19. The CDR3 bases are TGTGCCATCAGCGGGGGGGAGGGCTACACCTTC. Its translation is CAISGGEGYTF.